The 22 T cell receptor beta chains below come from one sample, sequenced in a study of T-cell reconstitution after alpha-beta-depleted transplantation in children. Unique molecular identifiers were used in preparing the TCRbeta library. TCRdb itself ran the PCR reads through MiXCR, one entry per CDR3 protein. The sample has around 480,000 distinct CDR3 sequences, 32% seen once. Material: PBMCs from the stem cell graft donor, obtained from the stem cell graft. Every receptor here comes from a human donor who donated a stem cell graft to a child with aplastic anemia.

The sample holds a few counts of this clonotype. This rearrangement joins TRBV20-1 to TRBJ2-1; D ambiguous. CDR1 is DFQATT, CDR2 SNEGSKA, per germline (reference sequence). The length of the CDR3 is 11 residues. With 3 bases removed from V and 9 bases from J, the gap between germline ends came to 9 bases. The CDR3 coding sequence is TGCAGTGCTAGTGACTTCCCTGAGCAGTTCTTC. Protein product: CSASDFPEQFF.

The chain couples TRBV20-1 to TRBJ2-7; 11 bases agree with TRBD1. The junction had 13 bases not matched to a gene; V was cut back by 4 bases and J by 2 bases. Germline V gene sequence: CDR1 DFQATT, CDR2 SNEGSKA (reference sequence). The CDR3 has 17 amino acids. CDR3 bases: TGCAGTGCTAAAAGCCTCAACCGGGACAGGGGGACCTACGAGCAGTACTTC. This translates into CSAKSLNRDRGTYEQYF.

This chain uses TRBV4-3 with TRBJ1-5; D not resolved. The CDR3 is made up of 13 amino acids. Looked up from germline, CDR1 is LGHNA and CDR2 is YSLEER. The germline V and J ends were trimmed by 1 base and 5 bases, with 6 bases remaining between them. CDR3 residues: CASSQAVDQPQHF. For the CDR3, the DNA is TGCGCCAGCAGCCAAGCGGTCGATCAGCCCCAGCATTTT.

CDR3 nucleotide sequence: TGTGCCAGCAGCGTAGAGGGTGGGAGCACTGAAGCTTTCTTT. Amino acid sequence: CASSVEGGSTEAFF. The V and J genes are TRBV9 and TRBJ1-1, with no clear D. The CDR3 is made up of 14 amino acids. Germline loops: CDR1 SGDLS, CDR2 YYNGEE. V lost 0 bases and J lost 4, with 10 bases in between. The full variable domain, with the rest looked up from reference TRBV9 and TRBJ1-1, is DSGVTQTPKHLITATGQRVTLRCSPRSGDLSVYWYQQSLDQGLQFLIQYYNGEERAKGNILERFSAQQFPDLHSELNLSSLELGDSALYFCASSVEGGSTEAFFGQGTRLTVV.

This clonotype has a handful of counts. This CDR3 is CASSVNRAYEQYV. The CDR3 region has the DNA TGTGCCAGCAGCGTTAACAGGGCGTACGAGCAGTACGTC. J is TRBJ2-7 and V is TRBV6-2 or TRBV6-3; the D gene is possibly TRBD1 (6 bases). The CDR3 covers 13 residues. Germline V gives CDR1 MNHEY, CDR2 SVGEGT. V lost 6 bases and J lost 4, with 13 bases in between.

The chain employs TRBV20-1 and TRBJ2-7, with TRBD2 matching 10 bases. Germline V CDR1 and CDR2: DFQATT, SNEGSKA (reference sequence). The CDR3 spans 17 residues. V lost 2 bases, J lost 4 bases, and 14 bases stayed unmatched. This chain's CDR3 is CSARTPSGRVSLYEQYF. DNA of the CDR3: TGCAGTGCTAGAACCCCTAGCGGGAGAGTTAGTCTATACGAGCAGTACTTC.

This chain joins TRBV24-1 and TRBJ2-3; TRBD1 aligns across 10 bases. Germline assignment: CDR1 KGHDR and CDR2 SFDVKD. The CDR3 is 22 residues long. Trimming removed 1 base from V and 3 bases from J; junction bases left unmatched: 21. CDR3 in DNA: TGTGCCACCAGTGATTTCAGGGTGGGCATCCCCCCCAGACAGGGGGCAACAGATACGCAGTATTTT. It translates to CATSDFRVGIPPRQGATDTQYF.

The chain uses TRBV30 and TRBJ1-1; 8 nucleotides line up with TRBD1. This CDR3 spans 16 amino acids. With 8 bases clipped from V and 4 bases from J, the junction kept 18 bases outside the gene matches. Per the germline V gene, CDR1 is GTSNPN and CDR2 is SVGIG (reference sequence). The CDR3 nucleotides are TGTGCCGGTCTCGACAGGGGCGCTCCTGGGAGCACTGAAGCTTTCTTT. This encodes CAGLDRGAPGSTEAFF.

CDR3 sequence (DNA): TGTGCCAGCATCTCGTCTTCCACCTCCTACGAGCAGTACTTC. This codes for CASISSSTSYEQYF. The V and J genes are TRBV2 and TRBJ2-7; no clear D gene. This CDR3 is 14 amino acids long. CDR1 is SNHLY, CDR2 FYNNEI, per germline. V gave up 7 bases and J gave up 0 bases, with 13 bases separating them.

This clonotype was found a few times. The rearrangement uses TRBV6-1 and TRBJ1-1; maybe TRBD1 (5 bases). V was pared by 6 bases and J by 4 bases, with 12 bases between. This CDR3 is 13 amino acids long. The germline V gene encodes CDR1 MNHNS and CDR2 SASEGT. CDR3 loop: CASSSGLGTEAFF. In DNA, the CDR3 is TGTGCCAGCAGCTCAGGGTTGGGCACTGAAGCTTTCTTT.

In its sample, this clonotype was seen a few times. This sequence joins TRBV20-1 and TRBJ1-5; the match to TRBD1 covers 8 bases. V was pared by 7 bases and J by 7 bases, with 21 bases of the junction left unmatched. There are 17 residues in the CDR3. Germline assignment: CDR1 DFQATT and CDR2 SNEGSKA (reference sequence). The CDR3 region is CSVSEGPLDREGQPQHF. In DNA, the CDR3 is TGCAGTGTTAGCGAGGGCCCCTTGGACAGGGAGGGGCAGCCCCAGCATTTT.

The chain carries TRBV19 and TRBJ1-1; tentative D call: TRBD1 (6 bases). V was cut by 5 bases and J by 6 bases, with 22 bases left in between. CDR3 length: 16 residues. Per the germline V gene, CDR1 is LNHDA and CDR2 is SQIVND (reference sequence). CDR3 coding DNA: TGTGCCAGTAGTCCAATAAGAGGGGGTAGAGGGGCTGAAGCTTTCTTT. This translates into CASSPIRGGRGAEAFF.

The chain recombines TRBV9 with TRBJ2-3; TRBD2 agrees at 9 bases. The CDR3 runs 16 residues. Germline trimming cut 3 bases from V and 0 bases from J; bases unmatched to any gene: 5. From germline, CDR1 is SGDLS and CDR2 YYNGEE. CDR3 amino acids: CASSGGTSYSTDTQYF. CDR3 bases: TGTGCCAGCAGCGGAGGGACTAGCTATAGCACAGATACGCAGTATTTT. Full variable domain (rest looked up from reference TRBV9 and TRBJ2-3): DSGVTQTPKHLITATGQRVTLRCSPRSGDLSVYWYQQSLDQGLQFLIQYYNGEERAKGNILERFSAQQFPDLHSELNLSSLELGDSALYFCASSGGTSYSTDTQYFGPGTRLTVL.

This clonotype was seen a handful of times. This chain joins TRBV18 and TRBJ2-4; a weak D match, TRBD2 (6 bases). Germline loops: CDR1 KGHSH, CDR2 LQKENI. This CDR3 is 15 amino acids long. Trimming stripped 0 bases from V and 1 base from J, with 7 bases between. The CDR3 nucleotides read TGTGCCAGCTCACCACCCGCGGGGGCCAAAAACATTCAGTACTTC. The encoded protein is CASSPPAGAKNIQYF.

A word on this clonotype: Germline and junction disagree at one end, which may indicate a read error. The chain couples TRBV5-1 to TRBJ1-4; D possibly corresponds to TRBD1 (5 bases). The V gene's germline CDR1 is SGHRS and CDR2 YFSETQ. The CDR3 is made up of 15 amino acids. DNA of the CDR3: TGCGCTAGCAGCCCCGGGTGGGGCCCTAATGAAAAACTGTTTTTT. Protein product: CASSPGWGPNEKLFF.

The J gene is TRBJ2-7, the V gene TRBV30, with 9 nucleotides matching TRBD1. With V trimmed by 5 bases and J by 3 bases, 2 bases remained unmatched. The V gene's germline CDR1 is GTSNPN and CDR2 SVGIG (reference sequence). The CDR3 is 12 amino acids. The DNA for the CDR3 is TGTGCCTGGGGGACAGGGAGCTACGAGCAGTACTTC. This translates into CAWGTGSYEQYF.

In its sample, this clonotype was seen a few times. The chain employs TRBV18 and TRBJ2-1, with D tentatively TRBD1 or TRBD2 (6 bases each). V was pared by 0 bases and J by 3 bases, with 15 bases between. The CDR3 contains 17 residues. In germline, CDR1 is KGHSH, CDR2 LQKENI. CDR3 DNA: TGTGCCAGCTCACCACCGGTGCGGGACAACATCTACAATGAGCAGTTCTTC. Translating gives CASSPPVRDNIYNEQFF.

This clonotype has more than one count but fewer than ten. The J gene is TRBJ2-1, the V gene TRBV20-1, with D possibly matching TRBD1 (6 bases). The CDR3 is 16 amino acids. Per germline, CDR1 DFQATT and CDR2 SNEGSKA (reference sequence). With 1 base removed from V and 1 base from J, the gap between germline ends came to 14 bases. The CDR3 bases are TGCAGTGCTAGAGGCGGTCAGGGGTGGTCCTACAATGAGCAGTTCTTC. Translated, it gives CSARGGQGWSYNEQFF.

The CDR3 bases are TGTGCCAGCAGCTTAGAACCCAACTCTGGGGCCAACGTCCTGACTTTC. Its protein product is CASSLEPNSGANVLTF. This chain links TRBV7-9 with TRBJ2-6, with unresolved D. The V gene's germline CDR1 is SEHNR and CDR2 FQNEAQ (reference sequence). Between the trimmed V and J ends, which lost 1 base and 0 bases, there was a span of 7 bases. The CDR3 covers 16 residues.

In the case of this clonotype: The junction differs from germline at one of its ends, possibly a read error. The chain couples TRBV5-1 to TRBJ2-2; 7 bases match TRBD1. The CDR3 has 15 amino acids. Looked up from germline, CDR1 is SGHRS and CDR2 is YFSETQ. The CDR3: CASSLLTGNPGELFF. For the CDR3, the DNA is TGCGCCAGCAGCTTACTGACAGGGAACCCCGGGGAGCTGTTTTTT.

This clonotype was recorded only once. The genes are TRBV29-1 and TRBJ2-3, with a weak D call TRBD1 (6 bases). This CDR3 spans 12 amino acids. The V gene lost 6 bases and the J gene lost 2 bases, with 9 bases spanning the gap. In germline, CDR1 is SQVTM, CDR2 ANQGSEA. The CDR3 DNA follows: TGCAGCGTACACAGGGACACAGATACGCAGTATTTT. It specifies CSVHRDTDTQYF.

The CDR3 is CATSDSRGALQETQYF. CDR3 nucleotide sequence: TGTGCCACCAGTGATTCCCGGGGTGCGCTTCAAGAGACCCAGTACTTC. The chain carries TRBV24-1 and TRBJ2-5; tentatively, D is TRBD2 (5 bases). Looked up from germline, CDR1 is KGHDR and CDR2 is SFDVKD. Trimming removed 2 bases at V and 2 bases at J, with 14 bases between. The CDR3 extends over 16 amino acids.